This TCR beta chain emerged from a study of regulatory T cells in long-lasting Graves disease. Arm-PCR of CDR3 regions and iRepertoire HTBI primers were the basis on which TCR beta libraries were built. TCRdb re-called the multiplex PCR reads with MiXCR, one entry per CDR3 protein. This sample has around 340,000 distinct CDR3 sequences; 15% to 20% occur once, and the top ten carry around 30%. This CDR3 contains 16 residues. Germline V gives CDR1 KGHSH, CDR2 LQKENI. The V segment lost 1 base and the J segment 1 base; nucleotides outside the gene matches: 3. Regarding time point: persistent/refractory GD, antithyroid drugs over 5 years with positive TRAb. PBMC RNA served as the TCR library source. In its sample, this clonotype was seen many times.

The clonotype originates from a female donor with Graves disease. The rearrangement uses TRBV18 and TRBJ2-5, with TRBD2 matching 10 bases. Here the sequenced sample was peripheral blood mononuclear cells (PBMCs), taken when the disease was refractory, from a patient treated with antithyroid drugs. DNA of the CDR3: TGTGCCAGCTCACCACGAAGCGGGGGGGCCCAAGAGACCCAGTACTTC. Amino acid sequence: CASSPRSGGAQETQYF.